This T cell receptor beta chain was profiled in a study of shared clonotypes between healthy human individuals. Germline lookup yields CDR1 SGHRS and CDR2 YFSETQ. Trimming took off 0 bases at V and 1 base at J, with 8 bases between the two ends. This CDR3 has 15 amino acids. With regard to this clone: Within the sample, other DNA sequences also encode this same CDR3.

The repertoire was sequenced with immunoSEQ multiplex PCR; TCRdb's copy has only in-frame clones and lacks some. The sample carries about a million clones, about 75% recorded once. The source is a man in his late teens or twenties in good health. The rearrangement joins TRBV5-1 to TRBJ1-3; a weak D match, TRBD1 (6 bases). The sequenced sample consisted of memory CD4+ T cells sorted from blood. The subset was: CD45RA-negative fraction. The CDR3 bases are TGCGCCAGCAGCTTGGAACAGGGTTCTGGAAACACCATATATTTT. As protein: CASSLEQGSGNTIYF.